This T cell receptor (beta chain) is from a study of blood T cells in healthy people across ages. General study results and limits: Estimates of diversity drawn from one million T cells were considered underestimates.

Primers used in a second PCR of roughly 7 to 11 cycles were a sample-barcoded 5' primer and a J-beta primer mix. Every cDNA was tagged by a template-switch adaptor with 12 random nucleotides. CDR3-containing paired-end reads numbered at least 2.5 million in each sample. Using its own MiXCR run on the 5' RACE reads, TCRdb lists one record per CDR3 protein. Of approximately 1.5 million distinct CDR3 sequences in the sample, about 42% were seen once. This clonotype has only a few counts. Its target is unknown. Sequencing used blood. This clonotype was sampled from a woman younger than 30 in good health.

The CDR3 sequence is CSAPRTSYEQYF. CDR3 bases: TGCAGTGCTCCCCGAACTAGTTACGAGCAGTACTTC. The J gene is TRBJ2-5, the V gene TRBV20-1; tentatively, D is TRBD2 (5 bases). The DNA matches TRBJ2-7 better at its end, which makes the J call doubtful. The CDR3 sequence is 12 residues long. From germline, CDR1 is DFQATT and CDR2 SNEGSKA (reference sequence).